This T cell receptor (beta chain) came from a study of CD8+CD57+ T cells in acquired aplastic anemia. Across the whole study: DNA per sorted CD4+ or CD8+ sample ranged 0.2 to 27.4 ug, averaging about 2.9 ug.

The template for TCR beta VDJ and CDR3 sequence profiling was genomic DNA. TCRdb re-derived calls from the reads in MiXCR, one entry per CDR3 protein. The table lists approximately 120,000 distinct CDR3 sequences, approximately 36% of them singletons. Germline CDR1 and CDR2: LGHNA and YNFKEQ. The CDR3 is 14 residues long. Trimming took off 1 base at V and 3 bases at J, with 10 bases between the two ends. CD8+CD57+ cell expansion, shown by flow cytometry, had occurred in the patients selected for sequencing. Regarding the study as a whole: Patients and controls shared roughly 31 CD8+ CDR3 sequences, highly expressed in patients.

This clonotype appeared once. Its target is not known. Specimen: sorted CD4+, CD8+, or CD8+CD57+ T cells (not recorded which) from PBMCs. This sequence joins TRBV4-2 and TRBJ2-7, with D maybe TRBD1 (6 bases). This sequence was found in a human donor with aplastic anemia. CDR3 in DNA: TGTGCCAGCAGCCAAGTGACAGGAGGCTACGAGCAGTACTTC. It specifies CASSQVTGGYEQYF.